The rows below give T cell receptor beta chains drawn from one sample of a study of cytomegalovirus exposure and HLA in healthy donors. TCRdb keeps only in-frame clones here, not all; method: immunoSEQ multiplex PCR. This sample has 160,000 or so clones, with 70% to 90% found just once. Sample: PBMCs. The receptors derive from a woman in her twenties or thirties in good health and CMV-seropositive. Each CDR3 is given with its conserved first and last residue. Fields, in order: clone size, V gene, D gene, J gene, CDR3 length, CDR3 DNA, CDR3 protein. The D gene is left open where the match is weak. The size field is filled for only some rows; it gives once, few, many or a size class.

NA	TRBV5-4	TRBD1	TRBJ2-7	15	TGTGCCAGCAGCTCCGGTGGCAGGGGGCCGAGCGAGCAGTACTTC	CASSSGGRGPSEQYF
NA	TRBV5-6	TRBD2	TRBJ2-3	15	TGTGCCAGCAGCTCCCCTAGCGGGGGCACAGATACGCAGTATTTT	CASSSPSGGTDTQYF
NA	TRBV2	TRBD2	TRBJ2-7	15	TGTGCCAGCAGGGCTACTAGCGGGGGGGCCTACGAGCAGTACTTC	CASRATSGGAYEQYF
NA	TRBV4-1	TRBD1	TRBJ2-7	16	TGCGCCAGCAGCCAAGATCTACAGGGGGGTGGCTACGAGCAGTACTTC	CASSQDLQGGGYEQYF
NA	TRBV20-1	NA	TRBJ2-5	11	TGCAGTGCTCTAGCACTAGAGACCCAGTACTTC	CSALALETQYF
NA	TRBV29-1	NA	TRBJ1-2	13	TGCAGCGTTGAGGGCAGGACTTACTATGGCTACACCTTC	CSVEGRTYYGYTF
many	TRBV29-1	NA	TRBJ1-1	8	TGCTGGGCTTTTGAAGCTTTCTTT	CWAFEAFF
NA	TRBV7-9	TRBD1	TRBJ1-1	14	TGTGCCAGCAGCGAGGGACAGACGAACACTGAAGCTTTCTTT	CASSEGQTNTEAFF
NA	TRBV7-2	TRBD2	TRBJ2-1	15	TGTGCCAGCAGCCCCCGGGGGGGTGGTTACAATGAGCAGTTCTTC	CASSPRGGGYNEQFF
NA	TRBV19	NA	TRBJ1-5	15	TGTGCCAGTAGTAGATCAGGGACATATCATCAGCCCCAGCATTTT	CASSRSGTYHQPQHF
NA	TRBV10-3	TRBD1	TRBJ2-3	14	TGTGCCATCAACGCCGGGACAGGGACAGATACGCAGTATTTT	CAINAGTGTDTQYF
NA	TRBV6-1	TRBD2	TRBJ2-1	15	TGTGCCAGCAGTGAACTAGCGGGGGACTACAATGAGCAGTTCTTC	CASSELAGDYNEQFF
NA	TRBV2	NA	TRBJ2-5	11	TGTGCCAGCAGTGCCCCAGGGACCCAGTACTTC	CASSAPGTQYF
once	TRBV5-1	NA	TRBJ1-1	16	TGCGCCAGCAGTTGGGGCCCTTTATCGGCGAACACTGAAGCTTTCTTT	CASSWGPLSANTEAFF
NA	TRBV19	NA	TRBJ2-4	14	TGTGCCAGTAGCCCACACCGAGCCAAAAACATTCAGTACTTC	CASSPHRAKNIQYF
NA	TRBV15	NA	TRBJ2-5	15	TGTGCCACCAGCAGAGATGGGCTCGGCCAAGAGACCCAGTACTTC	CATSRDGLGQETQYF
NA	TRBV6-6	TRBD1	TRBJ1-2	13	TGTGCCAGCAGAACATGGACAGGGGATGGCTACACCTTC	CASRTWTGDGYTF
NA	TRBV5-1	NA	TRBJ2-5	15	TGCGCCAGCAGCTTAGTGACAGTGGGCCAAGAGACCCAGTACTTC	CASSLVTVGQETQYF
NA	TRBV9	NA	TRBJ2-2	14	TGTGCCAGCAGCGTAGGACAGGCCGTGGGGGAGCTGTTTTTT	CASSVGQAVGELFF
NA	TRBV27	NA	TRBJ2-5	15	TGTGCCAGCAGCTCCCGACGGGTCGGTAGGGAGACCCAGTACTTC	CASSSRRVGRETQYF
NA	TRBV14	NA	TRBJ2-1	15	TGTGCCAGCAGCCACCGCGGGCGGGGATCGAATGAGCAGTTCTTC	CASSHRGRGSNEQFF
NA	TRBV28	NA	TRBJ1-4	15	TGTGCCAGCAGTTTATATTACAGGGAAGACGAAAAACTGTTTTTT	CASSLYYREDEKLFF
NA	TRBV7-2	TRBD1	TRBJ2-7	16	TGTGCCAGCAGCTCGTACCCCCGGGACAGGCCCTACGAGCAGTACTTC	CASSSYPRDRPYEQYF
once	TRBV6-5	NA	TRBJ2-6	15	TGTGCCAGCGGACAGCCAGTCGGTGGGGCCAACGTCCTGACTTTC	CASGQPVGGANVLTF
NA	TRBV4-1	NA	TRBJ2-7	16	TGCGCCAGCAGCCAAGATCGGACAGTAGGGGTTTACGAGCAGTACTTC	CASSQDRTVGVYEQYF
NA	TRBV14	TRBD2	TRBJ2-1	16	TGTGCCAGCAGCCAAGTGGGACTAGCGGGGGGCAATGAGCAGTTCTTC	CASSQVGLAGGNEQFF
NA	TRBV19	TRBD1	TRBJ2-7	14	TGTGCCAGTAGTAGGTTCGGGACAGCCTACGAGCAGTACTTC	CASSRFGTAYEQYF